This T cell receptor (beta chain) was profiled in a study of blood T cell repertoires in COVID-19. Overall study context: There were acute and convalescent COVID-19 samples, and they came from the United States, Italy and Spain.

Only in-frame clones appear in the TCRdb table, and some are missing; sequencing was by immunoSEQ multiplex PCR. Found here are approximately 400,000 clones, around 90% of them singletons; the top ten hold about 1.1%. This CDR3 has 16 residues. Germline loops: CDR1 SEHNR, CDR2 FQNEAQ (reference sequence). V was cut by 1 base and J by 6 bases, with 15 bases left in between. The source of this sequence is a woman in her late teens or twenties who had recovered from COVID-19. Material for sequencing was PBMCs or T cells enriched from blood (not recorded which). The chain recombines TRBV7-9 with TRBJ1-4; D is unclear. CDR3 nucleotide sequence: TGTGCCAGCAGCTTAGTCGGCGGGTTCGGGGATGAAAAACTGTTTTTT. This encodes CASSLVGGFGDEKLFF.